Given below is one T cell receptor (beta chain) in context. Its specificity is not known. The CDR3 covers 16 residues. Germline CDR1 and CDR2: SEHNR and FQNEAQ (reference sequence). V shed 4 bases and J shed 8 bases, with 20 bases lying between them. This sample was taken from a study of metastatic and nonmetastatic thyroid tumors. Background on the study: It was across blood and tumor or nodule tissue from malignant and benign thyroid patients that repertoires were compared.

TCRdb reprocessed the PCR reads using MiXCR. The data hold about 93,000 clones, with about 13% observed a single time. Study results and caveats: Significantly higher TCR beta diversity was reportedly seen in malignant thyroid tumors than benign nodules, in blood and tumor.

Treatment of any kind had been given to no patient before thyroid surgery. The chain combines TRBV7-9 with TRBJ1-4; no clear D gene. The clonotype originates from a female donor with papillary thyroid cancer or a benign thyroid nodule (not recorded which). Some clones in this sample may be carry-over from other donors' samples. Input material: blood. For the CDR3, the DNA is TGTGCCAGCAGCTCCTCGGTTCGGTTTTCGTCGGAAAAACTGTTTTTT. It is translated as CASSSSVRFSSEKLFF.